This T cell receptor beta chain was recovered during a study of T cells in localized non-small cell lung cancer. Profiling relied on immunoSEQ multiplex PCR, and the TCRdb table lists in-frame clones only, not all of them. The table lists about 26,000 clones, more than 85% of them singletons, with 11% to 15% in the top ten. Overall study findings and caveats: Adjacent lung exhibited a median of approximately 50 among the 100 most abundant tumor clones. There was higher T cell clonality in uninvolved adjacent lung than in tumor, and it was highest there. Overall survival was longer when the density of T cells in the blood was higher.

This clone is termed medium-sized. Its specificity is not known. The clonotype comes from a female donor at least 60 years old with stage II squamous cell lung carcinoma. The material was peripheral blood, obtained before any cancer treatment.

CDR3 amino acids: CASSSRQGAQNGYTF. The CDR3 DNA reads TGTGCCAGCAGCTCCCGACAGGGGGCGCAGAATGGCTACACCTTC. This chain connects TRBV7-2 to TRBJ1-2; 10 bases are a match to TRBD1. With 4 bases clipped from V and 6 bases from J, the junction kept 8 bases outside the gene matches. The CDR3 runs 15 residues. The germline V gene has CDR1 SGHTA and CDR2 FQGNSA.